Sequencing of this TCR beta chain was carried out in a study of blood T cell repertoires in COVID-19. For the study at large: Acute and convalescent COVID-19 samples came from the United States, Italy and Spain. The cDNA or gDNA used as material had been derived from T cells, B-cell-depleted T cells, or PBMCs.

In this sample, this clone turned up a few times. Authors' methods: Quantification of nucleated cells was approximated via reference gene primer amplification. TCRdb's copy holds only in-frame clones and misses some; the assay was immunoSEQ multiplex PCR. V and J calls and clone size are as listed in that table; D and trimming were resolved from the DNA. The table includes approximately 60,000 clones, roughly 82% detected once. V dropped 1 base and J dropped 8; count of bases not matched to a gene: 3. Germline loops: CDR1 SGHTA, CDR2 FQGNSA. The CDR3 spans 13 residues. This sequence joins TRBV7-2 and TRBJ1-2; the match to TRBD1 covers 8 bases. Sequenced: peripheral blood. This TCR came from a human donor in a cohort sampled during active COVID-19. The CDR3, as DNA: TGTGCCAGCAGCTTAGAGACAGGGGCCGGCTACACCTTC. This translates into CASSLETGAGYTF.